This T cell receptor beta chain was documented in a study of response to subunit inactivated influenza vaccine. One entry per CDR3 protein, called by TCRdb with MiXCR from the RT-PCR reads. The sample includes hundreds of thousands of distinct CDR3 sequences, less than 20% of them seen just once. The V gene's germline CDR1 is MNHNS and CDR2 SASEGT. V was pared by 4 bases and J by 4 bases, with 8 bases between. The CDR3 has 12 amino acids. Overall study findings and caveats: The study's authors posited that every seasonal influenza vaccination enlists few new T cells.

This clonotype has just a few counts. Its antigen is undetermined. The genes are TRBV6-1 and TRBJ2-7; no definite D call. This sequence originates from a man aged 45-65 years who received an inactivated influenza vaccine. The input for sequencing was PBMCs from blood, taken around 5 days after vaccination. CDR3 sequence (DNA): TGTGCCAGCAGTGTATCGTGGTACGAGCAGTACTTC. It is translated as CASSVSWYEQYF.